One and the same sample provided the 30 T cell receptor beta chains below, sequenced in a study of T cell responses to AZD1222 COVID-19 vaccine. Measured with immunoSEQ multiplex PCR; TCRdb has only the in-frame clones, and not every one. The sample has around 120,000 clones, about 92% seen once; the top ten hold around 5%. The material was peripheral blood, obtained 28 days after the second AZD1222 dose. Receptors were obtained from an adult who received the AZD1222 COVID-19 vaccine.

The chain employs TRBV5-8 and TRBJ1-5; D unresolved. Per the germline V gene, CDR1 is SGHTS and CDR2 is YDEGEE. The CDR3 runs 13 residues. V lost 2 bases, J lost 5 bases, and 8 bases lay in between. The CDR3 sequence: CASSLQRDQPQHF. For the CDR3, the DNA is TGTGCCAGCAGCTTACAGAGAGATCAGCCCCAGCATTTT.

This chain uses TRBV5-3 with TRBJ1-5; D not certain. TRBV5-3 is known as an ORF, though its function is uncertain. The CDR3 loop spans 10 amino acids. Trimming removed 10 bases at V and 10 bases at J, with 12 bases between. CDR3 residues: CASGRCPQHF. In nucleotides, the CDR3 is TGTGCCTCCGGGAGGTGCCCCCAGCATTTT.

This chain connects TRBV7-9 to TRBJ2-3, with D perhaps given as TRBD1 or TRBD2 (5 bases each). Germline V gives CDR1 SEHNR, CDR2 FQNEAQ (reference sequence). The CDR3 extends over 15 amino acids. V was trimmed by 5 bases and J by 4 bases, leaving 16 bases between them. CDR3 region: CASSLGARVADTQYF. CDR3 nucleotide sequence: TGTGCCAGCAGCCTCGGGGCGAGGGTTGCAGATACGCAGTATTTT.

The rearrangement joins TRBV2 to TRBJ1-1; D gene uncertain. V shed 10 bases and J shed 2 bases, with 17 bases lying between them. The V gene's germline CDR1 is SNHLY and CDR2 FYNNEI. The CDR3 is 14 residues long. CDR3 in amino acids: CATLTAPVNTEAFF. CDR3 DNA sequence: TGTGCCACCTTAACAGCGCCGGTAAACACTGAAGCTTTCTTT.

The rearrangement joins TRBV18 to TRBJ2-7; 14 nucleotides align to TRBD2. Germline CDR1 KGHSH, CDR2 LQKENI. Trimming at V came to 4 bases and at J to 2 bases, leaving 4 bases not matched to a gene. There are 16 residues in the CDR3. The CDR3, as DNA: TGTGCCAGCTCACTGGGGACTAGCGGGGGTCCCTACGAGCAGTACTTC. Translated: CASSLGTSGGPYEQYF.

In its sample, this clone was seen once. The chain links TRBV4-2 to TRBJ2-7; no firm D call. CDR3 size: 11 residues. Trimming left V 1 base short and J 6 bases short, with 4 bases between. Germline V CDR1 and CDR2: LGHNA, YNFKEQ. The CDR3 region has the DNA TGTGCCAGCAGCCAAGTGGGCGAGCAGTACTTC. It is translated as CASSQVGEQYF.

The genes are TRBV27 and TRBJ1-5; TRBD1 matches 7 bases. V was clipped by 7 bases and J by 4 bases; unmatched bases: 10. Germline-derived CDR1 and CDR2 are MNHEY and SMNVEV (reference sequence). The CDR3 runs to 15 residues. The DNA for the CDR3 is TGTGCCAGCAACGCCCGGGGCAGGGGGAATCAGCCCCAGCATTTT. As protein: CASNARGRGNQPQHF.

V usage is TRBV19 and J usage is TRBJ2-1; D is perhaps TRBD2 (5 bases). V was pared by 7 bases and J by 6 bases, with 16 bases between. CDR1 and CDR2 from the germline V gene are LNHDA and SQIVND (reference sequence). This CDR3 region has 14 residues. The CDR3 nucleotides are TGTGCCAGTACGGTCGCCGGGATCCCCAATGAGCAGTTCTTC. It is translated as CASTVAGIPNEQFF.

The genes are TRBV4-2 and TRBJ2-7, with a possible D match to TRBD2 (6 bases). V was trimmed by 0 bases and J by 6 bases, leaving 15 bases between them. CDR1 and CDR2 (germline): LGHNA, YNFKEQ. The length of the CDR3 is 15 residues. The CDR3 sequence: CASSQEPGGLAEQYF. CDR3 bases: TGTGCCAGCAGCCAAGAGCCTGGGGGACTCGCCGAGCAGTACTTC.

The CDR3 sequence: CASSLGGGGNQPQHF. The CDR3 DNA reads as TGTGCCAGCAGCCTTGGGGGCGGAGGCAATCAGCCCCAGCATTTT. The genes are TRBV7-8 and TRBJ1-5, with D possibly TRBD1 on 6 matching bases. This CDR3 has 15 amino acids. V was trimmed by 5 bases and J by 2 bases, leaving 13 bases between them. Germline lookup yields CDR1 SGHVS and CDR2 FQNEAQ.

In its sample, this clone was seen once. The gene calls are TRBV10-2 and TRBJ2-7, with 8 bases that match TRBD2. CDR1 WSHSY and CDR2 SAAADI come from the germline V gene. Trimming took 0 bases from V and 3 from J; bases not matched to a gene: 1. This CDR3 spans 14 amino acids. Written as DNA, the CDR3 is TGCGCCAGCAGTGAGTCTAGCGGGATCTACGAGCAGTACTTC. Protein product: CASSESSGIYEQYF.

The J gene is TRBJ2-1, the V gene TRBV3-1 (or the pseudogene TRBV3-2), with 10 bases lining up with TRBD2. Trimming at V came to 3 bases and at J to 8 bases, leaving 10 bases not matched to a gene. From germline, CDR1 is LGHDT and CDR2 YNNKEL (reference sequence). The CDR3 is 16 amino acids. CDR3 sequence: CASSHQLAGGGDEQFF. CDR3 DNA: TGTGCCAGCAGCCACCAATTAGCGGGAGGAGGGGATGAGCAGTTCTTC.

The chain has TRBV19 and TRBJ1-1, with D unresolved. Deletions cut 3 bases from V and 0 bases from J, with 8 bases between. Germline V CDR1 and CDR2: LNHDA, SQIVND (reference sequence). This CDR3 is 14 amino acids long. The CDR3 spells CASSIRILNTEAFF. The CDR3 nucleotides are TGTGCCAGTAGTATCCGGATATTGAACACTGAAGCTTTCTTT.

V is TRBV5-1 and J is TRBJ2-5; tentative D call: TRBD1 (6 bases). The ends were cut back, 4 bases at V and 7 bases at J, with 14 bases in the middle. CDR1 and CDR2 (germline): SGHRS, YFSETQ. CDR3 length: 13 residues. The CDR3 spells CASSHDRSPTQYF. The CDR3 DNA follows: TGCGCCAGCAGCCATGACAGGTCGCCGACCCAGTACTTC.

The rearrangement joins TRBV6-5 to TRBJ2-1; TRBD1 matches at 8 bases. CDR1 and CDR2 (germline): MNHEY, SVGAGI. With V trimmed by 0 bases and J by 9 bases, 4 bases remained unmatched. The CDR3 loop spans 14 amino acids. Here the CDR3 DNA reads TGTGCCAGCAGTTACTCCACAGGGGGTGGTGAGCAGTTCTTC. This gives the protein CASSYSTGGGEQFF.

This chain joins TRBV7-8 and TRBJ1-1; D remains ambiguous. The V end lost 5 bases, the J end lost 4 bases, and 8 bases lay between the germline ends. CDR1 and CDR2 from the germline V gene are SGHVS and FQNEAQ. This CDR3 is 12 amino acids long. Here the CDR3 DNA reads TGTGCCAGCAGCCTGATGAGCACTGAAGCTTTCTTT. This translates into CASSLMSTEAFF.

The chain couples TRBV6-5 to TRBJ1-1; D is undetermined. Germline CDR1 and CDR2: MNHEY and SVGAGI. CDR3 size: 16 residues. Trimming stripped 2 bases from V and 4 bases from J, with 17 bases between. CDR3 DNA: TGTGCCAGCAGTTACCGTTCAACGGGTCTGGCCACTGAAGCTTTCTTT. This gives the protein CASSYRSTGLATEAFF.

V usage is TRBV11-2 and J usage is TRBJ1-6, with D hard to call. V was shortened by 8 bases and J by 5 bases, with 7 bases between the two germline ends. In germline, CDR1 is SGHAT, CDR2 FQNNGV. This CDR3 is built from 12 residues. CDR3: CASGSNNSPLHF. CDR3 nucleotide sequence: TGTGCCAGCGGATCAAATAATTCACCCCTCCACTTT.

The rearrangement links TRBV9 to TRBJ2-3; 9 bases match TRBD2. The CDR3 length is 17 residues. Germline V gene sequence: CDR1 SGDLS, CDR2 YYNGEE. Unmatched junction bases numbered 13, after V lost 4 bases and J lost 4 bases. The CDR3 DNA reads TGTGCCAGCAGCCCGAGGAGGGCGGGGGGGCCGGCAGATACGCAGTATTTT. Amino acids: CASSPRRAGGPADTQYF.

This CDR3 is CASKPDRFNEKLFF. The CDR3 bases are TGTGCCAGCAAGCCGGACAGGTTTAATGAAAAACTGTTTTTT. The V and J genes are TRBV2 and TRBJ1-4, with 7 bases identical to TRBD1. Trimming at V came to 7 bases and at J to 4 bases, leaving 6 bases not matched to a gene. The germline V gene encodes CDR1 SNHLY and CDR2 FYNNEI. This CDR3 region has 14 residues.

The V gene is TRBV24-1, the J gene TRBJ1-5; D is perhaps TRBD1 (6 bases). Germline CDR1 KGHDR, CDR2 SFDVKD. The CDR3 loop spans 14 amino acids. V was shortened by 8 bases and J by 5 bases, with 15 bases between the two germline ends. Here the CDR3 DNA reads TGTGCCACCACCCCACAGGGTGGAGATCAGCCCCAGCATTTT. Its translation: CATTPQGGDQPQHF.

V and J are TRBV2 and TRBJ1-1, with D uncertain. V lost 2 bases and J 4 bases, leaving 8 bases between the germline ends. Per the germline V gene, CDR1 is SNHLY and CDR2 is FYNNEI. This CDR3 has 13 residues. CDR3 region: CASSEQRTTEAFF. DNA of the CDR3: TGTGCCAGCAGTGAACAGAGGACCACTGAAGCTTTCTTT.

V and J are TRBV5-1 and TRBJ2-3; D unresolved. CDR3 length: 15 amino acids. CDR1 is SGHRS, CDR2 YFSETQ, per germline. Trimming took off 0 bases at V and 0 bases at J, with 8 bases between the two ends. The CDR3 sequence: CASSLAHPSTDTQYF. CDR3 DNA sequence: TGCGCCAGCAGCTTGGCCCACCCTAGCACAGATACGCAGTATTTT. Drawing the rest from reference TRBV5-1 and TRBJ2-3, the complete variable domain is KAGVTQTPRYLIKTRGQQVTLSCSPISGHRSVSWYQQTPGQGLQFLFEYFSETQRNKGNFPGRFSGRQFSNSRSEMNVSTLELGDSALYLCASSLAHPSTDTQYFGPGTRLTVL.

The chain employs TRBV6-5 and TRBJ2-7; the D gene is possibly TRBD1 (6 bases). CDR3 length: 15 residues. Looked up from germline, CDR1 is MNHEY and CDR2 is SVGAGI. V was clipped by 6 bases and J by 1 base, with 16 bases between them. The CDR3 bases are TGTGCCAGCAGAAGTAGGACAGTGGTGTCCTACGAGCAGTACTTC. It translates to CASRSRTVVSYEQYF.

The chain employs TRBV5-3 and TRBJ2-7; D not resolved. TRBV5-3 is recorded as an ORF, its role being uncertain. The CDR3 loop spans 15 amino acids. Trimming pared 1 base from V and 3 bases from J, leaving 14 bases between. The CDR3 loop reads CARSLFGLFDYEQYF. CDR3 coding DNA: TGTGCCAGAAGCTTGTTCGGCCTGTTTGACTACGAGCAGTACTTC.

The V and J genes are TRBV19 and TRBJ1-1, with a tentative D call TRBD1 (6 bases). Germline assignment: CDR1 LNHDA and CDR2 SQIVND (reference sequence). The CDR3 has 16 amino acids. Trimming pared 5 bases from V and 4 bases from J, leaving 20 bases between. CDR3 DNA sequence: TGTGCCAGTAGTCCAACAGGGATCGGGCATACCACTGAAGCTTTCTTT. Its protein product is CASSPTGIGHTTEAFF.

Only one count was recorded for this clone. Here the CDR3 reads CASINRGANQPQHF. The CDR3 nucleotides read TGTGCCAGTATCAACAGGGGAGCGAATCAGCCCCAGCATTTT. The chain uses TRBV6-5 and TRBJ1-5, with 7 bases fitting TRBD1. J lost 4 bases, V lost 9 bases, and 9 bases had no gene match. Germline CDR1 reads MNHEY; CDR2 reads SVGAGI. The CDR3 length is 14 residues.

The chain couples TRBV29-1 to TRBJ1-5; 10 bases map to TRBD1. The CDR3 runs to 16 residues. Germline assignment: CDR1 SQVTM and CDR2 ANQGSEA. V dropped 4 bases and J dropped 5; count of bases not matched to a gene: 11. CDR3 bases: TGCAGCGTTGCGGTAACGGGGACAGGGGTTCATCAGCCCCAGCATTTT. This gives the protein CSVAVTGTGVHQPQHF.

The chain joins TRBV7-3 to TRBJ1-1, with D uncertain. Germline V gives CDR1 SGHTA, CDR2 FQGTGA. This CDR3 comprises 15 residues. V lost 0 bases and J 3 bases, leaving 11 bases between the germline ends. The DNA of the CDR3 is TGTGCCAGCAGCTTAACCCCGGCTGCTGACACTGAAGCTTTCTTT. It encodes CASSLTPAADTEAFF. The full variable domain, rest sourced from reference TRBV7-3 and TRBJ1-1, is GAGVSQTPSNKVTEKGKYVELRCDPISGHTALYWYRQSLGQGPEFLIYFQGTGAADDSGLPNDRFFAVRPEGSVSTLKIQRTERGDSAVYLCASSLTPAADTEAFFGQGTRLTVV.

This chain links TRBV6-6 with TRBJ1-6; no reliable D call. The CDR3 is 14 amino acids. With 3 bases removed from V and 10 bases from J, the gap between germline ends came to 13 bases. CDR1 is MNHNY and CDR2 is SVGAGI in the germline V gene (reference sequence). This chain's CDR3 is CASSYGVGVSPLHF. As DNA, the CDR3 is TGTGCCAGCAGTTATGGGGTGGGAGTGTCACCCCTCCACTTT.